These T cell receptor beta chains were read from a single sample in a study of T cell changes during pregnancy in multiple sclerosis. The method was immunoSEQ multiplex PCR; TCRdb's version includes in-frame clones alone and lacks a portion of them. The sample holds more than 50,000 clones, more than 85% seen once. The input for sequencing was peripheral blood, taken after pregnancy. Receptors originate from a female donor in good health, enrolled as a control in a pregnancy study. The CDR3 runs from the conserved cysteine through the conserved F or W. D genes are given only for firm matches. Only part of the rows carry a size: once, few, many, or a class if the clone is expanded.

TRBJ1-5,NA,TRBV19,NA,CASSMEGRRNQPQHF,TGTGCCAGTAGTATGGAGGGGCGGCGCAATCAGCCCCAGCATTTT
TRBJ2-3,NA,TRBV2,TRBD1,CASSEGRTGSTDTQYF,TGTGCCAGCAGTGAAGGTCGGACAGGGAGCACAGATACGCAGTATTTT
TRBJ2-3,NA,TRBV7-2,TRBD2,CASSPGTSGSRTDTQYF,TGTGCCAGCAGCCCCGGGACTAGCGGGAGTCGGACAGATACGCAGTATTTT
TRBJ2-7,NA,TRBV2,NA,CATTREGLEQYF,TGTGCCACGACGAGGGAAGGGCTCGAGCAGTACTTC
TRBJ1-5,once,TRBV19,TRBD1,CASSIEAGQGHSNQPQHF,TGTGCCAGTAGTATTGAGGCGGGACAGGGGCATAGCAATCAGCCCCAGCATTTT
TRBJ2-2,NA,TRBV5-4,NA,CASSRTGDTGELFF,TGTGCCAGCAGCCGAACGGGGGACACCGGGGAGCTGTTTTTT
TRBJ1-6,NA,TRBV7-9,TRBD1,CASSLSTGNSPLHF,TGTGCCAGCAGCCTCTCGACAGGGAACTCACCCCTCCACTTT
TRBJ1-2,once,TRBV2,NA,CASTSGDGNYGYTF,TGTGCCAGCACATCAGGTGACGGTAACTATGGCTACACCTTC
TRBJ2-7,NA,TRBV30,TRBD2,CAWSPRTSGRPRSLYEQYF,TGTGCCTGGAGTCCCCGGACTAGCGGGAGGCCCCGTTCCCTCTACGAGCAGTACTTC
TRBJ1-4,NA,TRBV5-1,NA,CASSLSSTNEKLFF,TGCGCCAGCAGCTTGAGCTCAACTAATGAAAAACTGTTTTTT
TRBJ2-1,once,TRBV11-3,TRBD2,CASSRLGGLAGGQQFF,TGTGCCAGCAGCCGCCTTGGGGGACTAGCGGGGGGCCAGCAGTTCTTC
TRBJ1-4,NA,TRBV29-1,NA,CSVSRGGREKLFF,TGCAGCGTCTCTCGAGGGGGTCGGGAAAAACTGTTTTTT
TRBJ1-6,NA,TRBV5-1,NA,CASSLGRFNSPLHF,TGCGCCAGCAGCTTGGGCAGATTCAATTCACCCCTCCACTTT
TRBJ2-2,NA,TRBV6-4,NA,CASSGLAGSGELFF,TGTGCCAGCAGTGGCCTAGCTGGTAGCGGGGAGCTGTTTTTT
TRBJ1-2,NA,TRBV4-1,NA,CASSQGRVGYGYTF,TGCGCCAGCAGCCAAGGCAGGGTGGGCTATGGCTACACCTTC
TRBJ1-1,NA,TRBV18,NA,CASSSGHLDTEAFF,TGTGCCAGCTCATCGGGACACCTTGACACTGAAGCTTTCTTT
TRBJ2-5,NA,TRBV7-2,NA,CASSPNRVSSETQYF,TGTGCCAGCAGCCCGAACAGGGTTTCCTCGGAGACCCAGTACTTC
TRBJ2-7,NA,TRBV10-3,NA,CAISGAGYEQYF,TGTGCCATCAGTGGGGCCGGTTACGAGCAGTACTTC
TRBJ1-5,NA,TRBV6-6,NA,CASSYGQANQPQHF,TGTGCCAGCAGTTATGGGCAGGCCAATCAGCCCCAGCATTTT
TRBJ1-4,NA,TRBV11-2,NA,CASRPTGRNEKLFF,TGTGCCAGCCGCCCGACAGGCCGTAATGAAAAACTGTTTTTT
TRBJ1-4,NA,TRBV6-1,NA,CASSEAGGADEKLFF,TGTGCCAGCAGTGAAGCGGGGGGGGCTGATGAAAAACTGTTTTTT
TRBJ2-1,NA,TRBV6-5,NA,CASSPPSSPEQFF,TGTGCCAGCAGCCCCCCGAGTTCTCCAGAGCAGTTCTTC
TRBJ1-5,NA,TRBV11-3,TRBD1,CASSGRTGGYSNQPQHF,TGTGCCAGCAGCGGCCGGACAGGAGGATATAGCAATCAGCCCCAGCATTTT
TRBJ1-2,NA,TRBV6-5,NA,CASSTQGASYGYTF,TGTGCCAGCTCCACCCAGGGTGCTTCCTATGGCTACACCTTC
TRBJ1-4,NA,TRBV5-6,TRBD1,CASSPGTGGRANEKLFF,TGTGCCAGCAGCCCCGGGACAGGGGGCCGAGCTAATGAAAAACTGTTTTTT
TRBJ1-4,NA,TRBV25-1,NA,CASSEWPDNEKLFF,TGTGCCAGCAGTGAATGGCCAGATAATGAAAAACTGTTTTTT
TRBJ1-2,NA,TRBV27,NA,CASSLSNSGTAGYTF,TGTGCCAGCAGTTTATCGAACAGCGGGACCGCTGGCTACACCTTC
TRBJ2-1,NA,TRBV7-9,NA,CASPDTINNEQFF,TGTGCCAGCCCGGACACTATTAACAATGAGCAGTTCTTC
TRBJ2-1,NA,TRBV6-1,NA,CASSEQTGYYNEQFF,TGTGCCAGCAGTGAACAAACAGGATACTACAATGAGCAGTTCTTC
TRBJ1-2,NA,TRBV5-1,NA,CASSLSGRYTF,TGCGCCAGCAGCTTGTCGGGTCGCTACACCTTC
TRBJ2-3,NA,TRBV28,TRBD2,CASRRLAGVIGTDTQYF,TGTGCCAGCCGTCGACTAGCGGGAGTGATTGGCACAGATACGCAGTATTTT
TRBJ2-7,NA,TRBV5-4,NA,CASSTGTTYEQYF,TGTGCCAGCAGCACAGGGACCACCTACGAGCAGTACTTC
TRBJ2-7,NA,TRBV27,TRBD1,CASSPGTVLIEQYF,TGTGCCAGCAGCCCGGGGACAGTCCTAATCGAGCAGTACTTC
TRBJ1-2,few,TRBV5-1,TRBD1,CASSTGMTGPHGYTF,TGCGCCAGCAGCACGGGGATGACAGGGCCTCATGGCTACACCTTC
TRBJ1-2,NA,TRBV7-9,NA,CASSLANPTRYGYTF,TGTGCCAGCAGCTTAGCTAACCCAACCCGGTATGGCTACACCTTC
TRBJ1-5,NA,TRBV19,TRBD1,CASSTRRDRGRPPQHF,TGTGCCAGTAGTACCCGCCGAGACAGGGGGAGGCCGCCCCAGCATTTT
TRBJ2-7,NA,TRBV5-6,NA,CASSWVGGGIYEQYF,TGTGCCAGCAGCTGGGTTGGGGGAGGAATTTACGAGCAGTACTTC
TRBJ2-2,NA,TRBV9,TRBD2,CASSGTSGRTGELFF,TGTGCCAGCAGCGGGACTAGCGGGAGGACCGGGGAGCTGTTTTTT
TRBJ2-5,NA,TRBV18,NA,CASSPFQGGSETQYF,TGTGCCAGCTCCCCATTCCAGGGGGGTTCAGAGACCCAGTACTTC
TRBJ2-7,NA,TRBV19,NA,CASRSQAGSYEQYF,TGTGCCAGTAGATCCCAGGCGGGATCCTACGAGCAGTACTTC
TRBJ2-4,NA,TRBV19,TRBD2,CASSPRTRLNIQYF,TGTGCCAGTAGTCCCCGGACTAGATTGAACATTCAGTACTTC
TRBJ2-1,NA,TRBV11-2,NA,CASSPTPASSSYNEQFF,TGTGCCAGCAGCCCGACCCCAGCGTCCAGCTCCTACAATGAGCAGTTCTTC
TRBJ2-5,NA,TRBV5-6,TRBD2,CASSLARLAGGQETQYF,TGTGCCAGCAGCTTGGCCCGGCTAGCGGGGGGACAAGAGACCCAGTACTTC
TRBJ1-2,once,TRBV13,TRBD1,CASSSGQGPNYGYTF,TGTGCCAGCAGCTCGGGACAGGGGCCTAACTATGGCTACACCTTC
TRBJ1-6,NA,TRBV28,TRBD1,CASSRQGVPYNSPLHF,TGTGCCAGCAGTCGACAGGGTGTACCCTATAATTCACCCCTCCACTTT
TRBJ1-5,NA,TRBV6-1,NA,CASQFGTIRQPQHF,TGTGCCAGCCAGTTCGGGACAATTCGTCAGCCCCAGCATTTT
TRBJ2-7,once,TRBV10-3,NA,CAISEETGEQYF,TGTGCCATCAGTGAGGAGACGGGGGAGCAGTACTTC
TRBJ2-4,NA,TRBV7-8,TRBD1,CASSQDRGREYF,TGTGCCAGCAGTCAGGACAGGGGTAGGGAGTACTTC